The T cell receptor beta chain under discussion was sequenced for a study of T-cell reconstitution after alpha-beta-depleted transplantation in children. Whole-study findings and limits: Newly produced T cells mostly accounted for T-cell counts and diversity one year post-transplant. Alpha-beta T cells present about two months after transplant were reported to originate from several hundred expanded graft clones. There were some patients whose high TCRbeta diversity at day 60 came from surviving recipient T cells and thymic progenitors.

This clonotype was picked up many times. Its antigen remains unidentified. TCRbeta library construction was performed incorporating unique molecular identifiers. TCRdb recomputed calls from the PCR reads with MiXCR, one row per CDR3 protein. Of 200,000 or so distinct CDR3 sequences listed, roughly 7.1% were seen once; the top ten hold approximately 5.7%. The length of the CDR3 is 16 residues. V lost 5 bases and J lost 1, with 17 bases in between. Sequences were derived from PBMCs, sampled before TCRalphabeta/CD19-depleted stem cell transplant. This TCR derives from a boy between 2 and 10 years old with acute lymphoblastic leukemia, due to receive a stem cell transplant. V and J are TRBV12-3 or TRBV12-4 and TRBJ1-1; D perhaps matches TRBD1 (6 bases). This CDR3 is CASSLGTRGPNTEAFF. In DNA form, the CDR3 reads TGTGCCAGCAGTCTGGGGACAAGGGGCCCGAACACTGAAGCTTTCTTT.